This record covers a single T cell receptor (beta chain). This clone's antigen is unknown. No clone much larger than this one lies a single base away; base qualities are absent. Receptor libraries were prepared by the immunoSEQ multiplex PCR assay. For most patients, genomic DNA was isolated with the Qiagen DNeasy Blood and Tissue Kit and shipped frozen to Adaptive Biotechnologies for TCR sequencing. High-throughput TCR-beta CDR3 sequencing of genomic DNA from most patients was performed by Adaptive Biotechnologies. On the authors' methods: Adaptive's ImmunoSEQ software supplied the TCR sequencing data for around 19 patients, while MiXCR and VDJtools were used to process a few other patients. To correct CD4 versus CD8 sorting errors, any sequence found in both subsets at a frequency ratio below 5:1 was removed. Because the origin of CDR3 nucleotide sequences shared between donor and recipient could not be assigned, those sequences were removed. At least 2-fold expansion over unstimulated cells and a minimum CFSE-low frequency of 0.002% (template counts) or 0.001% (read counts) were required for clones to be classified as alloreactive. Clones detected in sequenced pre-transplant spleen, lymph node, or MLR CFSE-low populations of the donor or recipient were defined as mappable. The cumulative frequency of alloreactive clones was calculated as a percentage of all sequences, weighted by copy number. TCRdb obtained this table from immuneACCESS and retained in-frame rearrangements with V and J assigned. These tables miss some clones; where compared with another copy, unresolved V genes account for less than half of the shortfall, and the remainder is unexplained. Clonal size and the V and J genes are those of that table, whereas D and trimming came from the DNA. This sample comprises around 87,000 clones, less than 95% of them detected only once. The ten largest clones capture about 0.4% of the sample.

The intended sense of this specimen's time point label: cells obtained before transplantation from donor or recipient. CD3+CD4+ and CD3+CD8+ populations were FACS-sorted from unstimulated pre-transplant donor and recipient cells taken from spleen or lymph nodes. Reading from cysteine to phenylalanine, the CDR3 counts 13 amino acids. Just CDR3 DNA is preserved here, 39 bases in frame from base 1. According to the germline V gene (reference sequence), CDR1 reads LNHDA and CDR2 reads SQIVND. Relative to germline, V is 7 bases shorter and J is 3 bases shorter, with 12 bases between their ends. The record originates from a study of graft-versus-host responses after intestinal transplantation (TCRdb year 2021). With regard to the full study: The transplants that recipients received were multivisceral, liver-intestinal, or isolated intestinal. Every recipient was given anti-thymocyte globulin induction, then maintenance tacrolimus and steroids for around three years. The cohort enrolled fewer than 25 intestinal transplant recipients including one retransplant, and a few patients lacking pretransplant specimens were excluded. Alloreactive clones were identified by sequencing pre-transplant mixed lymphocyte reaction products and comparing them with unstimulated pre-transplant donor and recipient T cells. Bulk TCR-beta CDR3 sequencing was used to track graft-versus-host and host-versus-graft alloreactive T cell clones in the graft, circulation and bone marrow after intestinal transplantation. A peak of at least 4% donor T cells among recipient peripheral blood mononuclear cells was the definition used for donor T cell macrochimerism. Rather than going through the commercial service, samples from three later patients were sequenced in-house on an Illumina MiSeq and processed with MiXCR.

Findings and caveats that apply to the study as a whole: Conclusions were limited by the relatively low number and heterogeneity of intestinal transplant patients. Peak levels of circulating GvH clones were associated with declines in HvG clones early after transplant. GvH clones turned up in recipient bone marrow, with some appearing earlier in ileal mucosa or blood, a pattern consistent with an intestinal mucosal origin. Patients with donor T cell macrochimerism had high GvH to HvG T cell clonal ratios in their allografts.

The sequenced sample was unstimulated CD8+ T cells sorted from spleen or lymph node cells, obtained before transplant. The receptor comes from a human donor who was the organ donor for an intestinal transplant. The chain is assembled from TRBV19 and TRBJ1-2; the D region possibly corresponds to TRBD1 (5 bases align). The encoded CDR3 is CASTPAGYYGYTF. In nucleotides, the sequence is TGTGCCAGTACTCCAGCAGGGTACTATGGCTACACCTTC.